This T cell receptor beta chain derives from a study of blood T cell repertoires in COVID-19. Study context: Researchers got acute and convalescent COVID-19 samples from the United States, Italy and Spain. T cells, B-cell-depleted T cells, or PBMCs supplied cDNA or gDNA.

The V and J ends lost 1 base and 3 bases, in that order; junction bases with no gene match: 4. Per the germline V gene, CDR1 is LNHNV and CDR2 is YYDKDF (reference sequence). The CDR3 consists of 16 residues. Per the original methods: Estimation of nucleated cell counts relied on the amplification of reference gene primers. Produced via immunoSEQ multiplex PCR; TCRdb's table is partial and in-frame only. D and trimming were read from the DNA, whereas the V and J calls and clone size are those reported in that table. The sample lists roughly 280,000 clones, around nine tenths occurring once. Sequencing used peripheral blood. This chain joins TRBV15 and TRBJ2-7; 12 bases are shared with TRBD1. This receptor was obtained from a woman aged 25 to 39 with COVID-19, enrolled during active disease. As DNA, the CDR3 is TGTGCCACCAGCAGAGGGGGACAGGGGGCGATCTACGAGCAGTACTTC. This encodes CATSRGGQGAIYEQYF.